This entry features one T cell receptor beta chain sequence. Its antigen remains unidentified. This sample is drawn from a study of T cell responses to AZD1222 COVID-19 vaccine. General study findings and limits: Donors in the cohort were predominantly white British and more often female, and clonal diversity was possibly underestimated.

Germline V gene lookup returns CDR1 SNHLY and CDR2 FYNNEI. This CDR3 comprises 16 residues. The J segment lost 4 bases and the V segment lost 5 bases, leaving 10 bases of the junction unmatched. TCRdb's table, derived via immunoSEQ multiplex PCR, lists solely in-frame clones and lacks some. The profile shows around 100,000 clones, 70% to 90% of them singletons. The sequence was collected from an adult who received the AZD1222 COVID-19 vaccine. This chain connects TRBV2 to TRBJ2-1, with TRBD2 matching over 8 bases. Sequencing used peripheral blood, obtained 28 days after the second AZD1222 dose. For the CDR3, the DNA is TGTGCCAGCAGTCGCTGGTCTGCGGGAGGTTACAATGAGCAGTTCTTC. Encoded protein: CASSRWSAGGYNEQFF.